The 22 T cell receptor beta chains below all came from one sample that was sequenced in a study of CD8 T cells in ankylosing spondylitis. TCRdb fed the 5' RACE reads into MiXCR, producing one record per CDR3 protein. The sample carries roughly 100,000 distinct CDR3 sequences, roughly 8.3% recorded once. The source material was blood, either unsorted or a sorted T cell fraction (not recorded which). These receptors came from a male donor with ankylosing spondylitis or in good health (not recorded which).

Concerning this clonotype: Given a much more abundant clone one base away, this may be a read error. V gene TRBV6-2 or TRBV6-3 combines with J gene TRBJ2-1; D may match TRBD1 or TRBD2 (5 bases each). Germline V gene sequence: CDR1 MNHEY, CDR2 SVGEGT. The CDR3 length is 15 residues. V lost 5 bases and J 5 bases, leaving 16 bases between the germline ends. The CDR3 loop reads CASSRLRATDNEQFF. In DNA, the CDR3 is TGTGCCAGCAGTCGACTAAGAGCGACAGACAATGAGCAGTTCTTC.

Ten or more counts support this clonotype. The V call is TRBV20-1, the J call TRBJ1-5; possible D gene TRBD1, 5 bases. Germline-derived CDR1 and CDR2 are DFQATT and SNEGSKA (reference sequence). The CDR3 has 13 amino acids. Trimming removed 3 bases at V and 3 bases at J, with 9 bases between. The CDR3 coding sequence is TGCAGTGCTAGTTCGGGGGACAATCAGCCCCAGCATTTT. It is translated as CSASSGDNQPQHF.

This clonotype was seen repeatedly, ten times or more. The rearrangement joins TRBV5-4 to TRBJ1-2; D not resolved. CDR3 size: 16 residues. Germline V lookup: CDR1 SGHNT, CDR2 YYREEE (reference sequence). V lost 0 bases to trimming and J lost 6 bases, with 18 bases between them. The CDR3 nucleotides are TGTGCCAGCAGCTTGGCCATCGATGCCGGGCGGGATGGCTACACCTTC. Protein product: CASSLAIDAGRDGYTF.

This clonotype was seen many times. The rearrangement uses TRBV10-3 and TRBJ2-7; D is perhaps TRBD1 (5 bases). CDR1 ENHRY and CDR2 SYGVKD come from the germline V gene. The CDR3 contains 13 residues. V was clipped by 5 bases and J by 0 bases, with 8 bases between them. CDR3 residues: CAISIDSSYEQYF. CDR3 coding DNA: TGTGCCATCAGTATTGACAGCTCCTACGAGCAGTACTTC.

The genes are TRBV19 and TRBJ2-1; 10 bases agree with TRBD2. The CDR3 runs to 16 residues. After removal of 5 bases from V and 4 bases from J, the junction contained 8 bases not matched to a gene. The germline gives CDR1 LNHDA, CDR2 SQIVND (reference sequence). The CDR3, as DNA: TGTGCCAGTAGTCTGTCTAGCGGGGGCCCTTACAATGAGCAGTTCTTC. This translates into CASSLSSGGPYNEQFF.

This clonotype was found a few times. V is TRBV29-1 and J is TRBJ2-7; no reliable D call. The CDR3 totals 11 residues. V lost 5 bases to trimming and J lost 0 bases, with 5 bases between them. Germline loops: CDR1 SQVTM, CDR2 ANQGSEA. CDR3 loop: CSVTSSYEQYF. The CDR3 DNA reads TGCAGCGTTACGAGCTCCTACGAGCAGTACTTC.

The chain joins TRBV4-2 to TRBJ1-2; D might be TRBD1 (5 bases). The CDR3 loop spans 15 amino acids. Germline V gives CDR1 LGHNA, CDR2 YNFKEQ. Trimming pared 4 bases from V and 0 bases from J, leaving 12 bases between. For the CDR3, the DNA is TGTGCCAGCAGCCCCCCGGGACTTCCTAACTATGGCTACACCTTC. This encodes CASSPPGLPNYGYTF.

This clonotype was counted at least ten times. CDR3 protein: CASSSRAPDNLNIQYF. The DNA for the CDR3 is TGTGCCAGCAGCTCACGTGCTCCGGACAACTTAAACATTCAGTACTTC. The rearrangement joins TRBV7-9 to TRBJ2-4; a weak D match, TRBD1 (5 bases). Trimming took 4 bases from V and 6 from J, leaving 19 bases between them. The germline CDR1 and CDR2 sequences are SEHNR and FQNEAQ (reference sequence). The CDR3 sequence is 16 residues long.

The sample holds many counts of this clonotype. The CDR3 DNA is TGCGCCAGCAGCGTACTAGCGAAAGACACCGGGGAGCTGTTTTTT. This codes for CASSVLAKDTGELFF. The chain recombines TRBV5-1 with TRBJ2-2; 7 bases align to TRBD2. The germline V gene encodes CDR1 SGHRS and CDR2 YFSETQ. The CDR3 is 15 residues long. Trimming at V came to 4 bases and at J to 3 bases, leaving 6 bases not matched to a gene.

This clonotype was picked up many times. The chain links TRBV12-5 to TRBJ1-1, with D tentatively TRBD1 (5 bases). Trimming took 5 bases from V and 3 from J, leaving 16 bases between them. CDR1 and CDR2 from the germline V gene are LGHNT and FRNRAP. The CDR3 runs to 15 residues. As DNA, the CDR3 is TGTGCTAGTGGTCTTATAAAGGGGATGGACACTGAAGCTTTCTTT. This translates into CASGLIKGMDTEAFF.

Worth noting for this clonotype: A much larger clone sits a single nucleotide away, making a read error possible. The chain employs TRBV6-5 and TRBJ2-5, with D unclear. Germline CDR1 reads MNHEY; CDR2 reads SVGAGI. The CDR3 has 12 amino acids. V lost 6 bases, J lost 5 bases, and 10 bases lay in between. The CDR3 protein is CASSYIRETQYF. The CDR3, as DNA: TGTGCCAGCAGCTACATTCGGGAGACCCAGTACTTC.

There are a few counts of this clonotype. This rearrangement joins TRBV6-1 to TRBJ2-5; 7 bases fit TRBD1. Germline-derived CDR1 and CDR2 are MNHNS and SASEGT. After removal of 6 bases from V and 1 base from J, the junction contained 2 bases not matched to a gene. The CDR3 is made up of 13 amino acids. The CDR3 here is CASRTGSQETQYF. As DNA, the CDR3 is TGTGCCAGCAGGACAGGGAGCCAAGAGACCCAGTACTTC.

This clonotype was seen many times. The CDR3 protein is CASSLPSGGEQYF. Here the CDR3 DNA reads TGCGCCAGCAGCCTTCCTAGTGGAGGCGAGCAGTACTTC. This chain links TRBV4-1 with TRBJ2-7; perhaps TRBD2 as D (5 bases). From germline, CDR1 is MGHRA and CDR2 YSYEKL. V was cut by 4 bases and J by 6 bases, with 13 bases left in between. This CDR3 contains 13 residues.

As concerns this clonotype: A single base separates this from a much larger clone, so it may be a read error. The V and J genes are TRBV2 and TRBJ2-2; TRBD1 matches 11 bases. This CDR3 is built from 16 residues. Germline V gives CDR1 SNHLY, CDR2 FYNNEI. CDR3 sequence reads: CVSRKDRGPYTGELFF. CDR3 in DNA: TGTGTCAGCAGGAAGGACAGGGGGCCGTACACCGGGGAGCTGTTTTTT.

This clonotype was recorded at least ten times. The chain recombines TRBV27 with TRBJ1-6; TRBD1 might be the D (5 bases). Germline V CDR1 and CDR2: MNHEY, SMNVEV (reference sequence). The V and J ends lost 3 bases and 10 bases respectively, with 10 bases between them. This CDR3 spans 13 amino acids. CDR3 sequence reads: CASSFRGESPLHF. The CDR3 DNA sequence: TGTGCCAGCAGTTTTCGGGGGGAATCACCCCTCCACTTT.

This clonotype appeared a few times. The chain uses TRBV3-1 and TRBJ2-1, with 11 bases that match TRBD2. V was clipped by 6 bases and J by 8 bases; unmatched bases: 9. In germline, CDR1 is LGHDT, CDR2 YNNKEL (reference sequence). This CDR3 is built from 15 residues. CDR3 sequence: CASRRNSGGAHEQFF. CDR3 nucleotides: TGTGCCAGCAGGCGCAATAGCGGGGGGGCCCATGAGCAGTTCTTC.

CDR3 sequence: CSVRVQVSYNEQFF. In DNA, the CDR3 is TGCAGCGTCCGGGTACAAGTCTCCTACAATGAGCAGTTCTTC. The chain is built from TRBV29-1 and TRBJ2-1; no clear D. The length of the CDR3 is 14 residues. The V end was cut by 6 bases, the J end by 0 bases, with 12 bases between. The V gene's germline CDR1 is SQVTM and CDR2 ANQGSEA.

This clonotype was recorded a few times. V usage is TRBV24-1 and J usage is TRBJ2-1, with TRBD2 matching 7 bases. There are 16 residues in the CDR3. Germline loops: CDR1 KGHDR, CDR2 SFDVKD. V lost 2 bases to trimming and J lost 0 bases; unmatched junction nucleotides: 3. CDR3 sequence: CATSDSGGFSYNEQFF. CDR3 in DNA: TGTGCCACCAGTGATTCCGGGGGGTTCTCCTACAATGAGCAGTTCTTC.

As concerns this clonotype: This may be a read error, as it is one base from a much larger clone. The chain recombines TRBV29-1 with TRBJ2-7; tentatively, D is TRBD1 or TRBD2 (5 bases each). The CDR3 is made up of 16 amino acids. The germline V gene encodes CDR1 SQVTM and CDR2 ANQGSEA. Trimming pared 6 bases from V and 0 bases from J, leaving 21 bases between. CDR3 in amino acids: CSVGEETGTTSYEQYF. CDR3 coding DNA: TGCAGCGTGGGAGAGGAAACAGGTACAACCTCCTACGAGCAGTACTTC.

This clonotype was counted ten times or more. The genes are TRBV12-5 and TRBJ1-1; D not resolved. Germline assignment: CDR1 LGHNT and CDR2 FRNRAP. This CDR3 has 13 residues. Trimming pared 4 bases from V and 3 bases from J, leaving 9 bases between. Here the CDR3 reads CASGSDPDTEAFF. The CDR3 nucleotides are TGTGCTAGTGGTTCCGATCCCGACACTGAAGCTTTCTTT.

This clonotype was seen at least ten times. The rearrangement uses TRBV27 and TRBJ2-1; D ambiguous. Trimming took off 4 bases at V and 10 bases at J, with 17 bases between the two ends. Germline V gives CDR1 MNHEY, CDR2 SMNVEV (reference sequence). This CDR3 has 14 residues. The CDR3 DNA is TGTGCCAGCAGTTCCAGTCTCCTGGGCAGGGAGCAGTTCTTC. Translating gives CASSSSLLGREQFF.

This clonotype was recorded at least ten times. The rearrangement joins TRBV4-3 to TRBJ2-4, with D perhaps TRBD1 or TRBD2 (5 bases each). This CDR3 has 15 amino acids. CDR1 and CDR2 (germline): LGHNA, YSLEER. V was trimmed by 0 bases and J by 6 bases, leaving 12 bases between them. CDR3 in amino acids: CASSQDRGGLNIQYF. The DNA for the CDR3 is TGCGCCAGCAGCCAAGATCGGGGCGGCTTAAACATTCAGTACTTC.